This entry features one TCR beta chain sequence. Its specificity is not known. This entry belongs to a study of T cells after yellow fever vaccination. The germline V gene encodes CDR1 WSHSY and CDR2 SAAADI. Deletions cut 3 bases from V and 8 bases from J, with 7 bases between. The CDR3 runs to 12 residues. General observations from the study: One caveat is that FACS-sorted repertoires could contain abundant clonotypes contaminating from the bulk population. Among all clonotypes, a small share was observed in both CD4 and CD8 compartments.

UMIs were added to TCR cDNA along with a universal primer site when it was made by 5'RACE template switching. Each CDR3 protein gets one entry after TCRdb re-called the 5' RACE reads with MiXCR. The sample lists 450,000 to 550,000 distinct CDR3 sequences; just over 20% were seen once. The sequences come from PBMCs, collected 20 to 25 days after the first yellow fever vaccination. The sequence came from a man younger than 35 who received the YFV17D yellow fever vaccine. The V and J genes are TRBV10-2 and TRBJ1-4; D not resolved. CDR3 residues: CASSETAEKLFF. In nucleotides, the CDR3 is TGCGCCAGCAGTGAAACGGCCGAAAAACTGTTTTTT.